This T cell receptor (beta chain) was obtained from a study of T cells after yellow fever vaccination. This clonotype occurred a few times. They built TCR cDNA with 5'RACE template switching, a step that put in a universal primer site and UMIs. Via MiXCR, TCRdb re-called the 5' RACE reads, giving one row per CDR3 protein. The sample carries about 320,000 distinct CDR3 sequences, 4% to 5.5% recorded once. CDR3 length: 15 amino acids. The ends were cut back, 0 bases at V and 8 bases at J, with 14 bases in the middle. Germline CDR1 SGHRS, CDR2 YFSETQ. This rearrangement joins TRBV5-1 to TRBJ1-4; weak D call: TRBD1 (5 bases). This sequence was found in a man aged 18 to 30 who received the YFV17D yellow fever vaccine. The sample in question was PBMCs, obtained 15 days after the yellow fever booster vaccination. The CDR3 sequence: CASSLAPQGGEKLFF. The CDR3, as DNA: TGCGCCAGCAGCTTGGCTCCTCAGGGCGGCGAAAAACTGTTTTTT. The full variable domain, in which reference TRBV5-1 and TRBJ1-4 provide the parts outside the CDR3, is KAGVTQTPRYLIKTRGQQVTLSCSPISGHRSVSWYQQTPGQGLQFLFEYFSETQRNKGNFPGRFSGRQFSNSRSEMNVSTLELGDSALYLCASSLAPQGGEKLFFGSGTQLSVL.